This entry concerns a single T cell receptor (beta chain). No antigen is known for it. The record originates from a study of blood T cells in healthy people across ages. Study-wide points: PBMCs went unsorted, and a conclusive naive versus antigen-experienced comparison was therefore prevented.

The second PCR ran about 6 to 12 cycles with a sample-barcoded 5' primer and J-beta primers. Researchers report that a template-switch adaptor with 12 random nucleotides tagged each cDNA molecule. TCRdb re-analysed the 5' RACE reads in MiXCR, keeping a single row per CDR3 protein. The sample includes roughly 930,000 distinct CDR3 sequences, around 48% of them seen just once. V shed 5 bases and J 2 bases; nucleotides not matched to a gene: 13. There are 19 residues in the CDR3. Samples had at least 7 million PBMCs isolated from them. The sequenced material came from blood. The genes are TRBV12-3 or TRBV12-4 and TRBJ2-3, with TRBD2 identical over 13 bases. The TCR sequence derives from a man under 40 in good health. The CDR3 protein is CASSHQTGLAGTYTDTQYF. In nucleotides, the CDR3 is TGTGCCAGCAGTCACCAGACGGGACTAGCGGGGACTTACACAGATACGCAGTATTTT.